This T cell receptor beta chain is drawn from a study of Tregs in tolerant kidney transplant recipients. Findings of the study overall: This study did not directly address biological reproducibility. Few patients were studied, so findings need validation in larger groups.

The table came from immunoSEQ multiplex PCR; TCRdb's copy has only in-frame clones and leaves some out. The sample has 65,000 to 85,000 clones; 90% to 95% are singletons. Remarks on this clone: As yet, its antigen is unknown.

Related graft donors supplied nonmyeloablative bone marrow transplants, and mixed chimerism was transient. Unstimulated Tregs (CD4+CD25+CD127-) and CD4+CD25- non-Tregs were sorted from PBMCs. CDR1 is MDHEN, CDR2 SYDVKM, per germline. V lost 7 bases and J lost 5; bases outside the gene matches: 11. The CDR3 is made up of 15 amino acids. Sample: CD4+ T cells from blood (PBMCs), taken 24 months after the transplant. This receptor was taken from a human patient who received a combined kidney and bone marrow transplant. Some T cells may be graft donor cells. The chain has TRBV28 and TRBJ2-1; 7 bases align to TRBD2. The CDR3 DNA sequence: TGTGCCAGCAAGGGAGCGGGGACCAATAACAATGAGCAGTTCTTC. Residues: CASKGAGTNNNEQFF.